What follows describes a single TCR beta chain. RNA, at about 0.45 to 1 ug, was reverse transcribed with random hexamers. MiXCR, applied by TCRdb to the immunoSEQ multiplex PCR reads, yields one record per CDR3 protein. The sample records under 300,000 distinct CDR3 sequences, almost 97% being singletons. The diagnostic criteria were recently defined, and patients with Susac syndrome met them for definite or probable disease. Negative isolation was used for CD8+ and CD4+ T cells and FACS enrichment for TEMRA cells. The sample originates from a study of CD8 T cells in Susac syndrome. Study in general: Clinically active disease was present in five or six of the sequenced Susac syndrome patients. Roughly 8 of these patients were in remission.

Specimen: CD4+ T cells from PBMCs. This TCR came from a human donor with Susac syndrome.

CDR3 bases: TGTGCCAGCAGTGAACGATACGTCGGGGAGCTGTTTTTT. It translates to CASSERYVGELFF. The chain uses TRBV2 and TRBJ2-2; D is unclear. The V and J ends lost 2 bases and 7 bases respectively, with 8 bases between them. The CDR3 loop spans 13 amino acids. CDR1 and CDR2 (germline): SNHLY, FYNNEI.